A selection of T cell receptor beta chains follows, all from one sample in a study of blood T cell repertoires in COVID-19. Here immunoSEQ multiplex PCR was the method, and the copy in TCRdb shows in-frame clones only, minus some. The sample includes approximately 260,000 clones, around four fifths of them seen just once. Input material: peripheral blood. Receptors were obtained from a woman aged 55-70 years with active or convalescent COVID-19. CDR3s include the opening cysteine and the closing phenylalanine or tryptophan. A D gene is named only where the DNA matches it firmly. A row's size may be missing; if present it is once, few, many or a size class.

size,J,V,D,DNA,CDR3
-,TRBJ1-4,TRBV2,TRBD1,TGTGCCAGCAGCCCCCAAGGACAGGTGAATGAAAAACTGTTTTTT,CASSPQGQVNEKLFF
-,TRBJ1-5,TRBV28,-,TGTGCCAGCAGTTCGCAGGTTTCCACCCAGCATTTT,CASSSQVSTQHF
-,TRBJ1-5,TRBV6-5,-,TGTGCCAGCAGTTACACTCGGTCAGGGGATCAGCCCCAGCATTTT,CASSYTRSGDQPQHF
-,TRBJ1-1,TRBV27,-,TGTGCCAGCAGTTTGAGGGTCCCGAACACTGAAGCTTTCTTT,CASSLRVPNTEAFF
-,TRBJ2-1,TRBV5-4,-,TGTGCCAGCAGCTCCCCTTCCTACAATGAGCAGTTCTTC,CASSSPSYNEQFF
-,TRBJ1-4,TRBV19,TRBD1,TGTGCCAGTAGTATGACAGGGACTGCAACTAATGAAAAACTGTTTTTT,CASSMTGTATNEKLFF
-,TRBJ2-2,TRBV10-3,-,TGTGCCATCAGTGAGCAGGATTCCACCGGGGAGCTGTTTTTT,CAISEQDSTGELFF
-,TRBJ2-5,TRBV5-1,-,TGCGCCAGCAGCTTGGCCTCCACTAGGGGGGAGACCCAGTACTTC,CASSLASTRGETQYF
-,TRBJ2-1,TRBV9,-,TGTGCCAGCAGCCTTCCACCGGGGGAGCCCTACAATGAGCAGTTCTTC,CASSLPPGEPYNEQFF
-,TRBJ1-2,TRBV5-1,-,TGCGCCACCAAAGAGGGTGGTGGCTACACCTTC,CATKEGGGYTF
-,TRBJ1-1,TRBV7-9,-,TGTGCCAGCGGTCGGGGGACGAACACTGAAGCTTTCTTT,CASGRGTNTEAFF
-,TRBJ2-3,TRBV18,-,TGTGCCAGCTCTCGAGGACGGACAGACACAGATACGCAGTATTTT,CASSRGRTDTDTQYF
-,TRBJ1-5,TRBV19,-,TGTGCCAGTAGTATACTCGGGGGGGATAGCAATCAGCCCCAGCATTTT,CASSILGGDSNQPQHF
-,TRBJ2-3,TRBV7-3,-,TGTGCCAGCAGCCTCGATGGGCGGGGCACAGATACGCAGTATTTT,CASSLDGRGTDTQYF
-,TRBJ2-1,TRBV27,-,TGTGCCAGCAGACGAACAGGGTCTTACAATGAGCAGTTCTTC,CASRRTGSYNEQFF
-,TRBJ1-6,TRBV27,-,TGTGCCAGCAGTCCCATTGATTCACCCCTCCACTTT,CASSPIDSPLHF
few,TRBJ2-5,TRBV30,TRBD2,TGTGCCTGGAGCAGGGAGGGTTACCAGTACTTC,CAWSREGYQYF
-,TRBJ1-5,TRBV7-9,TRBD1,TGTGCCAGCAGCTCGGGACAGGGGGCCGGCAATCAGCCCCAGCATTTT,CASSSGQGAGNQPQHF
once,TRBJ1-2,TRBV6-6,TRBD1,TGTGCCAGCACCCAACCGACAGGGGTGTACTATGGCTACACCTTC,CASTQPTGVYYGYTF
few,TRBJ1-1,TRBV5-1,-,TGCGCCAGCAGCTCGCGCGGGCAGACTGTGGGGAACACTGAAGCTTTCTTT,CASSSRGQTVGNTEAFF
-,TRBJ2-3,TRBV2,-,TGTGCCAGCAGGGCACGGACTAGCACAGATACGCAGTATTTT,CASRARTSTDTQYF
-,TRBJ1-5,TRBV5-1,-,TGCGCCAGCAGCTTGGTGGGGGGGGCGAATCAGCCCCAGCATTTT,CASSLVGGANQPQHF
-,TRBJ1-1,TRBV18,-,TGTGCCAGCTCACTTAACTTTATGAACACTGAAGCTTTCTTT,CASSLNFMNTEAFF
-,TRBJ2-6,TRBV7-9,-,TGTGCCAGCAGCTTCCACCGGGGCTCTGGGGCCAACGTCCTGACTTTC,CASSFHRGSGANVLTF
-,TRBJ1-5,TRBV6-5,-,TGTGCCAGCAAGTTTAGGGGAGGCCAGCCCCAGCATTTT,CASKFRGGQPQHF
-,TRBJ1-2,TRBV6-5,-,TGTGCCAGCCGCGGGACCATGGGTTATGGCTACACCTTC,CASRGTMGYGYTF
-,TRBJ1-6,TRBV19,-,TGTGCCAGTAGTATGGGGTACAGGGCCGGATCACCCCTCCACTTT,CASSMGYRAGSPLHF
-,TRBJ2-3,TRBV18,-,TGTGCCAGCTCGGGATTACAGGGAGATACGCAGTATTTT,CASSGLQGDTQYF
-,TRBJ1-1,TRBV29-1,TRBD1,TGCAGCGCCACCTGGGACAGGAACACTGAAGCTTTCTTT,CSATWDRNTEAFF
-,TRBJ2-7,TRBV30,TRBD1,TGTGCCCTGGGGACAGGGATCTACGAGCAGTACTTC,CALGTGIYEQYF
-,TRBJ1-1,TRBV4-3,-,TGCGCCAGCAGCCAAGATGTAAAGGGGGTAGCTTTCTTT,CASSQDVKGVAFF
-,TRBJ1-4,TRBV16,TRBD1,TGTGCCAGCAGCCGTAGGACAGGAAATGAAAAACTGTTTTTT,CASSRRTGNEKLFF
-,TRBJ2-3,TRBV5-4,-,TGTGCCACCAGCCATCAAGGCGGGGCAAAGGATACGCAGTATTTT,CATSHQGGAKDTQYF
-,TRBJ1-2,TRBV28,-,TGTGCCAGCAGACGGGGACACTTCTCTAACTATGGCTACACCTTC,CASRRGHFSNYGYTF
few,TRBJ1-1,TRBV5-1,TRBD1,TGCGCCAGCAGCTCGTCTTCTGGGACAGGGAGAACTGAAGCTTTCTTT,CASSSSSGTGRTEAFF
-,TRBJ1-4,TRBV7-9,-,TGTGCCAGCAGCTTAGCGGGGAGTAATGAAAAACTGTTTTTT,CASSLAGSNEKLFF
-,TRBJ2-7,TRBV15,-,TGTGCCACCAGCAGAGATCTAGACTACGAGCAGTACTTC,CATSRDLDYEQYF
few,TRBJ1-3,TRBV5-1,-,TGCGCCAGCAGCCGTGAAGGGGGCTCTGGAAACACCATATATTTT,CASSREGGSGNTIYF
-,TRBJ2-5,TRBV7-9,-,TGTGCCAGCAGCTTAAACCGCGCAGGGCAAGAGACCCAGTACTTC,CASSLNRAGQETQYF
-,TRBJ2-3,TRBV12-3/TRBV12-4,-,TGTGCCAGCAGTATCCAGGGTCCAGATACGCAGTATTTT,CASSIQGPDTQYF
-,TRBJ1-6,TRBV6-5,TRBD1,TGTGCCAGCAGTTACCCGCGGGACAGGGGTTCACCCCTCCACTTT,CASSYPRDRGSPLHF
-,TRBJ2-3,TRBV5-1,-,TGCGCCAGCAGCTTGTCTACGGCAGGGGGCACAGATACGCAGTATTTT,CASSLSTAGGTDTQYF
-,TRBJ2-1,TRBV24-1,TRBD1,TGTGCCACCAGTGACCGGGGACAGGGTGGCGCCAGCTCCTACAATGAGCAGTTCTTC,CATSDRGQGGASSYNEQFF
-,TRBJ2-1,TRBV7-9,-,TGTGCCAGCAGCTTGGGCTACGTTTATGAGCAGTTCTTC,CASSLGYVYEQFF
-,TRBJ1-4,TRBV7-3,-,TGTGCCAGCAGCTCGCAGGGTGGCGAAAAACTGTTTTTT,CASSSQGGEKLFF
-,TRBJ2-2,TRBV6-2/TRBV6-3,-,TGTGCCAGCAGCACCCGAGGCTCCGCGACCCATACCCCCGGGGAGCTGTTTTTT,CASSTRGSATHTPGELFF
-,TRBJ2-7,TRBV5-5,TRBD1,TGTGCCAGCAGCCCTGGAGGGGACAGGGCCCTTTACTTC,CASSPGGDRALYF
-,TRBJ2-5,TRBV4-2,TRBD1,TGTGCCAGCAGCCAAGGGGAGGGACAGGGGATGAGGGAGACCCAGTACTTC,CASSQGEGQGMRETQYF
-,TRBJ1-6,TRBV19,-,TGTGCCAGTAGTATTACAGGTGTCAATTCACCCCTCCACTTT,CASSITGVNSPLHF
-,TRBJ1-2,TRBV12-3/TRBV12-4,-,TGTGCCAGCAGTTTTTTGCAGGACTATGGCTACACCTTC,CASSFLQDYGYTF
-,TRBJ1-4,TRBV5-1,TRBD1,TGCGCCAGCAGCGTACAGGGGGGTGAAGAAAAACTGTTTTTT,CASSVQGGEEKLFF
few,TRBJ1-6,TRBV7-6,TRBD1,TGTGCCAGCAGCCCGCAAGGGACAGGGGTGTCCTCACCCCTCCACTTT,CASSPQGTGVSSPLHF
-,TRBJ2-5,TRBV30,TRBD2,TGTGCCTGGAACCCTGGACTAGCGGGGGTTAAGACCCAGTACTTC,CAWNPGLAGVKTQYF
-,TRBJ1-2,TRBV3-1/TRBV3-2,TRBD1,TGTGCCAGCAGCCTCGAGACAGGGGTTGGTGGCTACACCTTC,CASSLETGVGGYTF
-,TRBJ1-1,TRBV19,-,TGTGCCAGTGAAAACGGTTTGAACACTGAAGCTTTCTTT,CASENGLNTEAFF